This TCR beta chain emerged from a study of shared clonotypes between healthy human individuals. Once extracted for a subset, genomic DNA was divided evenly among several immunoSEQ plates. Clones were read by immunoSEQ multiplex PCR, and TCRdb kept only the in-frame ones, dropping some. The sample shows approximately 940,000 clones, about 80% of them seen only once. A note on this clone: The target antigen is unknown.

Study-level findings and limits: Sampling involved blood alone; tissue repertoires likely differ.

Trimming removed 0 bases at V and 5 bases at J, with 11 bases between. CDR1 is SGHDT and CDR2 is YYEEEE in the germline V gene. The CDR3 sequence is 14 residues long. Sequenced sample: memory CD4+ T cells sorted from blood. Subset denoted: CD45RA-negative fraction. The chain has TRBV5-6 and TRBJ1-2; no firm D call. The receptor was isolated from a man between 18 and 29 years old in good health. This CDR3 reads CASSLDGQLYGYTF. In DNA, the CDR3 is TGTGCCAGCAGCTTGGATGGGCAGCTATATGGCTACACCTTC.